Shown below are 18 T cell receptor beta chains from a single sample sequenced in a study of control samples from healthy donors and cancer patients. Some clones are missing from TCRdb's copy, which holds only in-frame ones; the method was immunoSEQ multiplex PCR. The repertoire consists of over 150,000 clones, with about nine tenths occurring once and the leading ten covering 2% to 2.5%. The sequencing input was blood. All receptors derive from a woman in her forties in good health.

The chain has TRBV12-3 or TRBV12-4 and TRBJ2-7; TRBD2 aligns across 7 bases. CDR3 length: 13 amino acids. V was pared by 7 bases and J by 7 bases, with 10 bases of the junction left unmatched. CDR3: CASTRGSGGEQYF. In DNA, the CDR3 is TGTGCCAGCACCCGGGGGTCGGGGGGTGAGCAGTACTTC.

This chain uses TRBV1 with TRBJ1-5; TRBD1 is the table's D call and was not checked against the DNA. TRBV1 constitutes a pseudogene. The CDR3 totals 14 residues. The DNA for the CDR3 is TGCACCAGCAGCGTTACAGGGGGACATCAGCCCCAGCATTTT. It specifies CTSSVTGGHQPQHF.

The gene calls are TRBV25-1 and TRBJ1-6; D call uncertain. Trimming removed 4 bases from V and 3 bases from J, with 4 bases in between. Germline CDR1 reads MGHDK; CDR2 reads SYGVNS. This CDR3 region has 13 residues. In DNA form, the CDR3 reads TGTGCCAGCAGTGTTCGCTATAATTCACCCCTCCACTTT. Residues: CASSVRYNSPLHF. Looking up the rest from reference TRBV25-1 and TRBJ1-6 gives the full variable domain: EADIYQTPRYLVIGTGKKITLECSQTMGHDKMYWYQQDPGMELHLIHYSYGVNSTEKGDLSSESTVSRIRTEHFPLTLESARPSHTSQYLCASSVRYNSPLHFGNGTRLTVT.

The rearrangement uses TRBV28 and TRBJ2-5; D is possibly TRBD1 (6 bases). The CDR3 totals 13 residues. V was trimmed by 3 bases and J by 1 base, leaving 6 bases between them. The germline CDR1 and CDR2 sequences are MDHEN and SYDVKM. The DNA for the CDR3 is TGTGCCAGCAGTTTGGACAGCCAAGAGACCCAGTACTTC. Its translation: CASSLDSQETQYF.

This clone was seen only once. The chain links TRBV2 to TRBJ2-6, with 8 bases fitting TRBD1. The CDR3 sequence is 18 residues long. The V gene's germline CDR1 is SNHLY and CDR2 FYNNEI. V dropped 8 bases and J dropped 4; count of bases not matched to a gene: 16. The CDR3 region has the DNA TGTGCCAGCCCCACTCGGGGCGCAGGGGGCGCGGGGGCCAACGTCCTGACTTTC. Translation: CASPTRGAGGAGANVLTF.

The table lists this clone with a count of one. The chain employs TRBV19 and TRBJ2-2; D is ambiguous. CDR1 is LNHDA, CDR2 SQIVND, per germline (reference sequence). CDR3 size: 13 residues. The V end was cut by 3 bases, the J end by 6 bases, with 8 bases between. This chain's CDR3 is CASSIPGPGELFF. The CDR3, as DNA: TGTGCCAGTAGTATTCCGGGCCCCGGGGAGCTGTTTTTT.

This sequence joins TRBV27 and TRBJ2-3; TRBD1 matches 7 bases. CDR3 length: 14 amino acids. V lost 8 bases and J lost 8; bases outside the gene matches: 13. Germline lookup yields CDR1 MNHEY and CDR2 SMNVEV (reference sequence). CDR3 sequence (DNA): TGTGCCAGCGGCCGGGGACAGCCCCAGGGTACGCAGTATTTT. Protein: CASGRGQPQGTQYF.

The chain links TRBV9 to TRBJ1-2, with D hard to call. The CDR3 consists of 15 residues. V was cut by 0 bases and J by 6 bases, with 15 bases left in between. The germline CDR1 and CDR2 sequences are SGDLS and YYNGEE. CDR3 coding DNA: TGTGCCAGCAGCGTAGGGCGCGGAGGCCTGGATGGCTACACCTTC. Residues: CASSVGRGGLDGYTF.

The J gene is TRBJ2-3, the V gene TRBV18; 8 bases map to TRBD1. Per the germline V gene, CDR1 is KGHSH and CDR2 is LQKENI. Trimming took 6 bases from V and 0 from J; bases not matched to a gene: 11. The CDR3 loop spans 17 amino acids. CDR3 loop: CASSGQGDTSSTDTQYF. In nucleotides, the CDR3 is TGTGCCAGCTCCGGACAGGGTGATACTTCTAGCACAGATACGCAGTATTTT.

On this clone: Other DNA variants within this sample encode the same CDR3. The V call is TRBV12-3 or TRBV12-4, the J call TRBJ1-1; D is unresolved. This CDR3 contains 13 residues. V lost 10 bases to trimming and J lost 0 bases, with 12 bases between them. The CDR3 DNA reads TGTGCCATTTCGACGGGCTTGAACACTGAAGCTTTCTTT. Its protein is CAISTGLNTEAFF.

The V call is TRBV5-1, the J call TRBJ1-1; D is unclear. The CDR3 consists of 13 residues. Per the germline V gene, CDR1 is SGHRS and CDR2 is YFSETQ. Trimming removed 4 bases at V and 4 bases at J, with 11 bases between. The CDR3 DNA reads as TGCGCCAGCAGCCTACGTTCCCTCACTGAAGCTTTCTTT. Protein: CASSLRSLTEAFF. Together with reference TRBV5-1 and TRBJ1-1, the CDR3 gives the full variable domain: KAGVTQTPRYLIKTRGQQVTLSCSPISGHRSVSWYQQTPGQGLQFLFEYFSETQRNKGNFPGRFSGRQFSNSRSEMNVSTLELGDSALYLCASSLRSLTEAFFGQGTRLTVV.

The rearrangement joins TRBV7-2 to TRBJ2-3; D gene uncertain. The CDR3 spans 15 residues. Germline V gives CDR1 SGHTA, CDR2 FQGNSA. Trimming took off 5 bases at V and 0 bases at J, with 12 bases between the two ends. The CDR3 sequence is CASSRVVTSTDTQYF. The CDR3 nucleotides read TGTGCCAGCAGCAGGGTTGTGACTAGCACAGATACGCAGTATTTT.

This clone was recorded once. The chain is built from TRBV7-8 and TRBJ1-1; D is uncertain. V was cut by 5 bases and J by 0 bases, with 19 bases left in between. The V gene's germline CDR1 is SGHVS and CDR2 FQNEAQ. The CDR3 covers 17 residues. For the CDR3, the DNA is TGTGCCAGCAGCGCAGAACCCCAGCCGGGAGTGAACACTGAAGCTTTCTTT. This gives the protein CASSAEPQPGVNTEAFF.

This chain connects TRBV20-1 to TRBJ2-7; D unclear. V dropped 5 bases and J dropped 2 bases, with 7 bases sitting between them. The CDR3 runs to 11 residues. Per germline, CDR1 DFQATT and CDR2 SNEGSKA (reference sequence). The CDR3 bases are TGCAGTGCTTCCGATACCTACGAGCAGTACTTC. Translation gives CSASDTYEQYF.

J is TRBJ2-2 and V is TRBV6-6; 9 bases map to TRBD2. The CDR3 spans 20 residues. Trimming cost V 6 bases and J 5 bases; bases outside gene matches: 22. The V gene's germline CDR1 is MNHNY and CDR2 SVGAGI (reference sequence). In DNA, the CDR3 is TGTGCCAGCAGCCTCCGAGGGCGCGGGGGGGACGGGGAAGTAACCGGGGAGCTGTTTTTT. Protein product: CASSLRGRGGDGEVTGELFF.

V usage is TRBV9 and J usage is TRBJ1-4; 8 bases fit TRBD1. Germline CDR1 and CDR2: SGDLS and YYNGEE. V gave up 3 bases and J gave up 8 bases; unmatched junction bases: 9. The CDR3 runs 15 residues. The CDR3 coding sequence is TGTGCCAGCAGCGCGGGGACAGGACCAGGGGAAAAACTGTTTTTT. As protein: CASSAGTGPGEKLFF.

On this clone: This CDR3 is also generated by other DNA sequences in the sample. V gene TRBV11-2 combines with J gene TRBJ2-1, with D perhaps matching TRBD1 or TRBD2 (7 bases each). The CDR3 runs 18 residues. Germline CDR1 and CDR2: SGHAT and FQNNGV. V was clipped by 4 bases and J by 5 bases, with 24 bases between them. The CDR3 nucleotides are TGTGCCAGCAGCTGGGGGAGGGGGCGTGGGCGGTTAGACAATGAGCAGTTCTTC. This codes for CASSWGRGRGRLDNEQFF.

The chain uses TRBV5-1 and TRBJ1-1; TRBD1 matches at 9 bases. The germline V gene has CDR1 SGHRS and CDR2 YFSETQ. CDR3 size: 17 residues. V shed 4 bases and J 0 bases; nucleotides not matched to a gene: 10. In nucleotides, the CDR3 is TGCGCCAGCAGCCCGGGACAGGGATTGACAATGAACACTGAAGCTTTCTTT. Translation: CASSPGQGLTMNTEAFF.